This TCR beta chain was profiled in a study of early T cells in non-severe SARS-CoV-2 infection (dated by TCRdb to the early 2020s). Study-wide context: Because TCR sequencing relied on bulk RNA taken from unsorted whole blood, pairing of alpha and beta chains was not possible.

CDR1 and CDR2 were assigned from the germline V gene as SGDLS and YYNGEE. The junction carries 10 bases between V and J, which are trimmed by 0 bases and 9 bases respectively. Measured from the cysteine to the phenylalanine, the CDR3 is 13 residues long. Here the CDR3 DNA is all that survives: 39 bases in frame from base 1. Results the study describes overall, beyond this receptor: VDJdb matching was skewed toward anti-spike CD8 responses and likely underestimated virus-specific expansions, missing private and CD4 specificities.

This clonotype was recorded many times. Its recognized antigen is unknown. One base away there is no much larger clone; base qualities are not given. Set within a cohort of healthcare workers in London, UK, this nested case-control study involved weekly PCR testing of nasopharyngeal swabs along with blood sampling. Healthcare workers were recruited between 23 and 31 March 2020, during the week of the UK lockdown, and were followed weekly for up to about 15 weeks. The method behind the library was 5' RACE. Reads for this sample came from a NextSeq 500. In the TCR library protocol, unique molecular identifiers were attached to individual cDNA molecules to correct for PCR bias and sequencing error. Sequencing covered both TCR alpha and beta chains, and within each sample the abundances of alpha and beta sequences were tightly co-correlated. The authors' analysis ran thus. V gene, J gene and CDR3 annotation of TCR sequences was performed with Decombinator V4. Expanded TCRs were defined as changing significantly between any two time points under a Poisson model with p below 0.0001. TCR abundances were normalised to the total number of TCRs sequenced per sample and were expressed as counts per million. MAIT TCRs were defined by TRAV1-2 paired with TRAJ12, TRAJ20 or TRAJ33, and iNKT TCRs by TRAV10 paired with TRAJ18. VDJdb, accessed 1 November 2021, was searched for CMV, EBV and SARS-CoV-2 annotated TCRs, with TCRs annotated for multiple antigens excluded. TCRdb reran the public reads through fastp at Q25 and MiXCR, keeping productive beta chains. Rows with one shared CDR3 protein collapse into an entry with the most common genes and DNA. These V and J calls rely on TCRdb rather than the paper's analysis. The sample records some 39,000 distinct CDR3 sequences, roughly 4% of which are singletons. Less than 4% of the sample rests with the top ten.

The chain is encoded by TRBV9 joined to TRBJ1-5; the D segment cannot be called with confidence. This receptor was identified in an adult who was a healthcare worker with PCR-confirmed SARS-CoV-2 infection or an uninfected control (not recorded which). The source material was whole blood. The sequenced DNA: TGTGCCAGCAGCGTAGAAGGAGATGGGCCCCAGCATTTT. This sequence encodes CASSVEGDGPQHF.